The present T cell receptor beta chain was sequenced within a study of T cells in tuberculosis (dated by TCRdb to 2017 to 2018). About the investigation overall: To characterize T cells specific for the mycobacterial lipid antigen glucose monomycolate (GMM), the study used CD1B tetramers together with high-throughput TCR immunosequencing. IGRA-negative adolescents, IGRA-positive adolescents with latent tuberculosis and adults with active tuberculosis, approximately nine per group, were compared in a South African clinical cohort. Results and caveats for the whole study, not just this receptor: Compared with IGRA-negative controls, TCR-alpha repertoires from active tuberculosis had smaller mean NN-distances to GMM-specific TCRs, which suggests that these TCRs underwent clonal expansion. With the diverse GMM-specific repertoire as input, a classifier achieved 85% to 90% accuracy (AUROC around 0.9), whereas GEM motif frequencies as input gave more than 55% accuracy. Clinical samples were selected based on which cryopreserved specimens were available, and the active tuberculosis cases were adults whereas the controls were adolescents. The smaller NN-distances were partly driven by shorter CDR3-alpha lengths in active tuberculosis patients, and the difference for TCR-beta did not reach statistical significance.

CDR1 SGDLS and CDR2 YYNGEE are derived from the germline V gene. The CDR3, from cysteine to phenylalanine, totals 15 residues. CDR3 DNA only is kept here, 45 bases in frame from base 1. V is trimmed back by 4 bases and J by 8 bases, and the junction contains 8 bases that no gene match accounts for. Details on this clone: Its antigen remains unidentified. No base-level quality is on record; no much larger clone is a single base apart.

The immunoSEQ multiplex PCR assay was used to generate TCR libraries, with TCR-beta and/or TCR-alpha/delta assays applied to each sample. The Illumina high-throughput platform was used to sequence the amplified TCR libraries. Per the original workflow: Clustering and dimensionality reduction relied on pairwise TCRdist distances among GMM-specific receptors from T cells that were either sorted ex vivo or expanded in vitro. Each clinical repertoire received a mean NN-distance score, defined as the average TCRdist to the nearest 10% of tetramer-positive reference sequences. GEM TCR motif frequency was calculated as the fraction of unique TCRs that matched known GEM sequences by V/J usage and CDR3 length. Linear discriminant analysis with leave-one-out cross-validation, implemented in scikit-learn, was used to classify active tuberculosis. TCRdb limited this immuneACCESS table to in-frame rearrangements with V and J called. A share of clones is missing; checked studies link under half to unresolved V genes, and the rest is unexplained. That table is the source of V, J and clone size, and D and trimming were worked out from the DNA. This sample has tens of thousands of clones in its table, and approximately 93% of those were observed once. The top ten hold roughly 7% of the sample.

At study entry, adolescents were screened for latent tuberculosis infection by tuberculin skin test and QuantiFERON-TB GOLD In-Tube IGRA. Unsorted cryopreserved PBMC were immunosequenced, covering on average approximately 100,000 T cells per clinical donor. Eleven high schools in the Worcester region of the Western Cape, South Africa, served as enrollment sites for adolescents aged 12 to 18 years. Roughly ten M. tuberculosis-infected adolescents and roughly 10 uninfected adolescents were selected, with the two groups matched for age and sex. PBMC from adolescents were isolated by density centrifugation from freshly drawn heparinized blood and then cryopreserved.

The chain is assembled from TRBV9 and TRBJ1-6; 8 bases in the junction line up with TRBD1. Sample: PBMCs. The TCR originated in a donor aged 10 to 29 with latent tuberculosis or without tuberculosis infection. This receptor carries the CDR3 CASSRRDRQDSPLHF. Read as DNA, the sequence is TGTGCCAGCAGCAGACGGGACAGGCAAGATTCACCCCTCCACTTT.